This TCR beta chain was identified in a study of cytomegalovirus exposure and HLA in healthy donors. Study details: Caucasian-associated ancestry cluster membership applied to approximately 81% of several hundred genotyped donors. Broader study findings: The study carried out a later analysis of TCR beta sequences. It associated approximately 15,000 of them with specific HLA alleles at a false discovery rate of 0.05.

Amplification used 60 Vbeta primers and 13 Jbeta primers. Sequencing used immunoSEQ multiplex PCR; TCRdb keeps in-frame clones, though not all of them. Among over 150,000 clones, just under 75% were seen once, and the ten largest hold more than 4.5%. To note about this clone: Its antigen remains unknown.

J lost 0 bases, V lost 3 bases, and 7 bases had no gene match. Germline V gene sequence: CDR1 SGHKS, CDR2 YYEKEE (reference sequence). The CDR3 contains 17 residues. The sample was PBMCs. The origin of this receptor is a man younger than 45 in good health and CMV-seropositive. The chain recombines TRBV5-5 with TRBJ1-5, with TRBD1 matching over 9 bases. CDR3 in amino acids: CASSSRGTGFSNQPQHF. The CDR3 nucleotides are TGTGCCAGCAGCTCGCGGGGGACAGGGTTTAGCAATCAGCCCCAGCATTTT. Supplemented by reference TRBV5-5 and TRBJ1-5, the full variable domain reads DAGVTQSPTHLIKTRGQQVTLRCSPISGHKSVSWYQQVLGQGPQFIFQYYEKEERGRGNFPDRFSARQFPNYSSELNVNALLLGDSALYLCASSSRGTGFSNQPQHFGDGTRLSIL.